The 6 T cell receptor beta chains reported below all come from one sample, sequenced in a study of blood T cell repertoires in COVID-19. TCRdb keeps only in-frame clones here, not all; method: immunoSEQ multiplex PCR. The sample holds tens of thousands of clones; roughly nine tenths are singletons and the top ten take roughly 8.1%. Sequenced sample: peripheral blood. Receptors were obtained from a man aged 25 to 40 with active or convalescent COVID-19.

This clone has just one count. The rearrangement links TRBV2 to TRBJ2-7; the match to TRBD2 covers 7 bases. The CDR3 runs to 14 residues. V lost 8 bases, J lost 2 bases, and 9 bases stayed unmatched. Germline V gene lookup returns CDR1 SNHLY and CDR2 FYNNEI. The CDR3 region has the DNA TGTGCCAGCTCTGGGCAAGCGGGACCCTACGAGCAGTACTTC. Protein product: CASSGQAGPYEQYF.

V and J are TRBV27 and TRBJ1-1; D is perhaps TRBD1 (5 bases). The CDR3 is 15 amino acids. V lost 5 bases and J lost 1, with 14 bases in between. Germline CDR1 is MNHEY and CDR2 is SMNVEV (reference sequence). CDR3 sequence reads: CASSLNGGTNTEAFF. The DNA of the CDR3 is TGTGCCAGCAGTCTAAACGGGGGAACGAACACTGAAGCTTTCTTT.

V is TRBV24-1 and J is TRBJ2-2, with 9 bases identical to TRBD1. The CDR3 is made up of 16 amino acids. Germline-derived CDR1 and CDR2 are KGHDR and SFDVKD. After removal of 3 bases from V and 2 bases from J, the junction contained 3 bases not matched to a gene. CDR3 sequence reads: CATSDPGQGNTGELFF. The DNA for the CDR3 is TGTGCCACCAGTGATCCGGGACAGGGAAACACCGGGGAGCTGTTTTTT.

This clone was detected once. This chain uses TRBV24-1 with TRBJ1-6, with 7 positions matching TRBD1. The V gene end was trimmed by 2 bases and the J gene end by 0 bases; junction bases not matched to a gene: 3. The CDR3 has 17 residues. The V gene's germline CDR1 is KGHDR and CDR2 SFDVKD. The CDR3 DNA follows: TGTGCCACCAGTGATTCCCCAGGGGGCTCCTATAATTCACCCCTCCACTTT. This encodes CATSDSPGGSYNSPLHF.

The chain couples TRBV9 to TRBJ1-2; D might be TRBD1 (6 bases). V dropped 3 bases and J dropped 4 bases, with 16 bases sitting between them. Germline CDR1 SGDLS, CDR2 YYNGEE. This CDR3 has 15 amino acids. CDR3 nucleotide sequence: TGTGCCAGCAGCGCGACGAGGGGGAGAACCTATGGCTACACCTTC. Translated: CASSATRGRTYGYTF. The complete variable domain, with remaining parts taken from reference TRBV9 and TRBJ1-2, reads DSGVTQTPKHLITATGQRVTLRCSPRSGDLSVYWYQQSLDQGLQFLIQYYNGEERAKGNILERFSAQQFPDLHSELNLSSLELGDSALYFCASSATRGRTYGYTFGSGTRLTVV.

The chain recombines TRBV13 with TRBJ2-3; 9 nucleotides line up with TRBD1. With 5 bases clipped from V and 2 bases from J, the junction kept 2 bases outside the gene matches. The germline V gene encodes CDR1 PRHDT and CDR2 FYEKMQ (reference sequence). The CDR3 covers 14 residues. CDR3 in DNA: TGTGCCAGCAGCCACAGGGGGCCCACAGATACGCAGTATTTT. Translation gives CASSHRGPTDTQYF.